A selection of T cell receptor beta chains follows, all from one sample in a study of CD8 T cells in ankylosing spondylitis. TCRdb re-called the 5' RACE reads through MiXCR, storing one row per CDR3 protein. The sample records about 130,000 distinct CDR3 sequences, more than 15% being singletons. The sequenced sample was blood, either unsorted or a sorted T cell fraction (not recorded which). These receptor sequences come from a male donor with ankylosing spondylitis. The CDR3 runs from the conserved cysteine through the conserved F or W. A D gene is named only where the DNA matches it firmly. Clone size is stated in some rows and not others, as once, few, many or a class when expanded.

>NA|TRBJ2-2|few|TRBV15
TGTGCCACCAGGGAGACCGGACCCACGAACACCGGGGAGCTGTTTTTT
CATRETGPTNTGELFF
>NA|TRBJ2-1|NA|TRBV27
TGTGCCAGCAGGCCCGAACTAGTCCTTTCCTACAATGAGCAGTTCTTC
CASRPELVLSYNEQFF
>NA|TRBJ2-1|NA|TRBV4-3
TGCGCCAGCAGCCAAGATGAATCGGGGGTCTCCTACAATGAGCAGTTCTTC
CASSQDESGVSYNEQFF
>TRBD1|TRBJ1-2|few|TRBV5-1
TGCGCCAGCAGCTTGGACGGACAGGACAACTATGGCTACACCTTC
CASSLDGQDNYGYTF
>NA|TRBJ2-3|few|TRBV7-2
TGTGCCAGCAGTCTCGGAGGATTCGGGTCAGATACGCAGTATTTT
CASSLGGFGSDTQYF
>NA|TRBJ2-3|NA|TRBV15
TGTGCCACCAGCAGGGACGGATCTAGCACAGATACGCAGTATTTT
CATSRDGSSTDTQYF
>NA|TRBJ2-7|NA|TRBV20-1
TGCAGTGCTAGAGCCTCCGACTGGTTTAGCGGATCCTACGAGCAGTACTTC
CSARASDWFSGSYEQYF
>NA|TRBJ1-5|few|TRBV4-3
TGCGCCAGCAGCCAAGATGTGGGGTTAGAAAGCAATCAGCCCCAGCATTTT
CASSQDVGLESNQPQHF
>TRBD1|TRBJ2-6|NA|TRBV6-2/TRBV6-3
TGTGCCAGCAGCTATAGGGACAGGGGTCCCTCTGGGGCCAACGTCCTGACTTTC
CASSYRDRGPSGANVLTF
>NA|TRBJ1-5|NA|TRBV28
TGTGCCAGCAGTCCAGACTGGGGAGGGCGTCAGCCCCAGCATTTT
CASSPDWGGRQPQHF
>TRBD1|TRBJ2-3|few|TRBV25-1
TGTGCCAGCAGCTGGACAGGTGTTGGACCAGATACGCAGTATTTT
CASSWTGVGPDTQYF
>NA|TRBJ2-5|NA|TRBV7-8
TGTGCCAGCAGCTTAGTAGCCTACCCACTCTACCAAGAGACCCAGTACTTC
CASSLVAYPLYQETQYF
>NA|TRBJ2-7|NA|TRBV28
TGTGCCAGCAGCTCCATACCTGAAAACGAGCAGTACTTC
CASSSIPENEQYF
>NA|TRBJ2-2|NA|TRBV20-1
TGCAGTGCTAGAGATTTATCGGGAGATCACGGGGAGCTGTTTTTT
CSARDLSGDHGELFF
>NA|TRBJ2-1|few|TRBV7-2
TGTGCCAGCAGCTTATATGAGACTAATGAGCAGTTCTTC
CASSLYETNEQFF
>NA|TRBJ2-7|NA|TRBV28
TGTGCCAGCAGTTACAGGGTCCTGATATCCTACGAGCAGTACTTC
CASSYRVLISYEQYF
>TRBD2|TRBJ2-2|few|TRBV11-1
TGTGCCAGCAGCTCATGGACTAGCGGGATTCCTAACACCGGGGAGCTGTTTTTT
CASSSWTSGIPNTGELFF
>NA|TRBJ1-5|few|TRBV4-2
TGTGCCAGCAGCCAAGTTGGGGAGAGTAATCAGCCCCAGCATTTT
CASSQVGESNQPQHF
>NA|TRBJ2-7|NA|TRBV7-9
TGTGCCAGCAGCATCAACTACGAGCAGTACTTC
CASSINYEQYF
>NA|TRBJ2-7|few|TRBV6-2/TRBV6-3
TGTGCCAGCAGTTACCCGGGATCCTACGAGCAGTACTTC
CASSYPGSYEQYF
>TRBD1|TRBJ1-5|NA|TRBV27
TGTGCCAGCAGTGTCGGGACAGGGGATCAGCCCCAGCATTTT
CASSVGTGDQPQHF
>NA|TRBJ1-1|NA|TRBV27
TGTGCCAGCAGTTTTACCGGGATGAACACTGAAGCTTTCTTT
CASSFTGMNTEAFF
>TRBD2|TRBJ2-1|few|TRBV4-1
TGCGCCAGCAGCCAAGTCGCTAGCGGGACCGTTGAGCAGTTCTTC
CASSQVASGTVEQFF